This T cell receptor beta chain was recorded in a study of blood T cells in healthy people across ages. Notes on the study in general: Both naive CD4+ cell counts and diversity were greater in long-lived donors than in aged donors. Estimates of total diversity, which came from one million sequenced T cells, were considered to be underestimates.

A remark on this clonotype: Its antigen is undetermined.

V was trimmed by 6 bases and J by 8 bases, leaving 20 bases between them. Germline V gives CDR1 MNHEY, CDR2 SMNVEV (reference sequence). The CDR3 extends over 15 amino acids. Donors each provided around 9 milliliters of peripheral blood. A J-beta primer mix and a sample-barcoded 5' primer were used in a second PCR of roughly 7 to 12 cycles. TCRdb itself ran the 5' RACE reads through MiXCR, one entry per CDR3 protein. The sample yields about 1 million distinct CDR3 sequences, 35% to 55% seen once. This clonotype originated in a woman aged 55 to 70 in good health. The chain is built from TRBV27 and TRBJ2-1; the D is unclear. The sequencing input was blood. The CDR3 spells CASSRGLTIVYEQFF. The DNA of the CDR3 is TGTGCCAGCAGCCGCGGTCTAACAATAGTATATGAGCAGTTCTTC.